A selection of T cell receptor beta chains follows, all from one sample in a study of control samples from healthy donors and cancer patients. Generated by immunoSEQ multiplex PCR, the TCRdb table keeps only in-frame clones and is missing some. The sample shows about 180,000 clones, approximately 94% of them seen only once. Sequenced material: blood. These TCRs come from a man between 25 and 39 years old in good health. Both conserved end residues are part of each CDR3. D genes are given only for firm matches. Not every row has a clone size; where given, it reads once, few, many or a size class.

CDR3 DNA	CDR3 protein	V gene	clone size	D gene	J gene
TGTGCCAGCAGCGCTCGGACAGGACAAAGCACAGATACGCAGTATTTT	CASSARTGQSTDTQYF	TRBV9	-	TRBD1	TRBJ2-3
TGTGCCAGCAGTTTAAGGGGTCGCGGGAGCCTCTACGAGCAGTACTTC	CASSLRGRGSLYEQYF	TRBV27	-	TRBD2	TRBJ2-7
TGTGCCAGTACCATGGGGGGAGTTGGTACTGAAGCTTTCTTT	CASTMGGVGTEAFF	TRBV19	-	-	TRBJ1-1
TGTGCCAGCAGTCCCTTGACAGGGGTGAACACTGAAGCTTTCTTT	CASSPLTGVNTEAFF	TRBV6-5	once	TRBD1	TRBJ1-1
TGTGCCACCAGTGATTTGTCCGAGGGGAGGGGAGAGACCCAGTACTTC	CATSDLSEGRGETQYF	TRBV24-1	-	TRBD2	TRBJ2-5
TGTGCCAGCAGCTTATCCGGGGGGACGGAGACCCAGTACTTC	CASSLSGGTETQYF	TRBV7-8	-	TRBD2	TRBJ2-5
TGCGCCAGCAGCCAAGAGGGGGGGCTGTTTTTT	CASSQEGGLFF	TRBV4-1	-	-	TRBJ1-4
TGTGCCAGCAGACCCCCAGGCGCCGATGGCTACACCTTC	CASRPPGADGYTF	TRBV27	-	-	TRBJ1-2
TGCGCCAGCAGCCAAGACAGACAGGGGCCAACTAATGAAAAACTGTTTTTT	CASSQDRQGPTNEKLFF	TRBV4-3	once	TRBD1	TRBJ1-4
TGTGCCAGCAGCCGAGGGGTGATCTATGGCTACACCTTC	CASSRGVIYGYTF	TRBV5-8	-	-	TRBJ1-2
TGTGCCAGCAAGGTAGCGGGGCCTTCCTACAATGAGCAGTTCTTC	CASKVAGPSYNEQFF	TRBV2	-	TRBD2	TRBJ2-1
TGTGCCAGCAGCCCAAGGGTCGGGAGGGGTGGCCAAGAGACCCAGTACTTC	CASSPRVGRGGQETQYF	TRBV9	once	TRBD2	TRBJ2-5
TGTGCCAGCAGCTTGGCACAAAACTACTATGGCTACACCTTC	CASSLAQNYYGYTF	TRBV5-4	-	-	TRBJ1-2
TGTGCCAGTAGTATATCCCCTTTTGGCACTGAAGCTTTCTTT	CASSISPFGTEAFF	TRBV19	-	-	TRBJ1-1
TGTGCCAGCAGCCTTCGCTCATCGGGCACAGATACGCAGTATTTT	CASSLRSSGTDTQYF	TRBV3-1/TRBV3-2	-	-	TRBJ2-3
TGTGCCAGCCTTACAGGGATGGGCAATCAGCCCCAGCATTTT	CASLTGMGNQPQHF	TRBV6-6	once	-	TRBJ1-5
TGTGCCATCAGTGAGTCCCCCGGGACAGAACAAAGAAACACCATATATTTT	CAISESPGTEQRNTIYF	TRBV10-3	-	TRBD1	TRBJ1-3
TGCAGCGTGGGGGACAGCAATCAGCCCCAGCATTTT	CSVGDSNQPQHF	TRBV29-1	-	-	TRBJ1-5
TGTGCCAGCAGTTACAGCGGGAGGAGCTCCTACGAGCAGTACTTC	CASSYSGRSSYEQYF	TRBV7-9	-	TRBD2	TRBJ2-7
TGTGCCAGCAGTGAAGAGACGGCGGGAGATCAGCCCCAGCATTTT	CASSEETAGDQPQHF	TRBV2	-	-	TRBJ1-5
TGCGCCAGCAGCTTGGCAGGGGCAGGGTACACCATATATTTT	CASSLAGAGYTIYF	TRBV5-1	-	-	TRBJ1-3
TGTGCCAGTTCACGGGGATACGGCTACACCTTC	CASSRGYGYTF	TRBV19	-	-	TRBJ1-2
TGTGCCAGCAGCTGGCAGGGAGGGGACTATGGCTACACCTTC	CASSWQGGDYGYTF	TRBV5-6	-	-	TRBJ1-2
TGTGCCAGCAGTACGACAGGGCCTGGAAACACCATATATTTT	CASSTTGPGNTIYF	TRBV2	-	TRBD1	TRBJ1-3
TGTGCCAGCAGCCCTGAGGGGACAGGGAACTATGGCTACACCTTC	CASSPEGTGNYGYTF	TRBV9	-	TRBD1	TRBJ1-2
TGTGCCAGCAGTTACTTGGGGGATTTAGCTTTCTTT	CASSYLGDLAFF	TRBV6-6	-	-	TRBJ1-1
TGTGCCAGCAGACCCTGGGGGTTGGACAATTCACCCCTCCACTTT	CASRPWGLDNSPLHF	TRBV27	-	-	TRBJ1-6
TGCGCCAGCAGCGACTCTAGCAGAAGCACAGATACGCAGTATTTT	CASSDSSRSTDTQYF	TRBV5-1	-	-	TRBJ2-3
TGTGCCAGCAGCTGGGCGGGACGAGGTGAGCAGTTCTTC	CASSWAGRGEQFF	TRBV7-9	-	-	TRBJ2-1
TGTGCCAGCTCACCGACCCTAGCGGGGGCCTACGAGCAGTACTTC	CASSPTLAGAYEQYF	TRBV18	-	TRBD2	TRBJ2-7
TGTGCCAGTAGTAGAGGAAACACCATATATTTT	CASSRGNTIYF	TRBV19	once	-	TRBJ1-3
TGTGCCAGCAGCTTAGAGATAAAGGGGGTCGAGCAGTTCTTC	CASSLEIKGVEQFF	TRBV11-2	-	-	TRBJ2-1
TGTGCCAGTTCCACGTATGCGCGCGGGCAAGAGACCCAGTACTTC	CASSTYARGQETQYF	TRBV28	-	-	TRBJ2-5
TGCGCCAGCAGCTTCGGGACCTCAGGGCACTATGGCTACACCTTC	CASSFGTSGHYGYTF	TRBV5-1	-	-	TRBJ1-2
TGTGCCAGCAGTTTAGGAGGGCAGGGGAGCTATGGCTACACCTTC	CASSLGGQGSYGYTF	TRBV27	-	-	TRBJ1-2
TGTGCCAGCAGCCCCCTCGGGACCGCCGTGAACACCGGGGAGCTGTTTTTT	CASSPLGTAVNTGELFF	TRBV3-1/TRBV3-2	-	-	TRBJ2-2
TGTGCCATCAGTGAGTCCCTAGATGGCGGCGATGAGCAGTTCTTC	CAISESLDGGDEQFF	TRBV10-3	-	-	TRBJ2-1
TGTGCCAGCAGCCGAGACAATCAGCCCCAGCATTTT	CASSRDNQPQHF	TRBV5-4	once	-	TRBJ1-5
TGTGCCAGCAGTGCAACAGGGGTTGGGGCCAACGTCCTGACTTTC	CASSATGVGANVLTF	TRBV2	-	TRBD1	TRBJ2-6
TGTGCCAGCAGCTTGCGGGGGAACTATGGCTACACCTTC	CASSLRGNYGYTF	TRBV5-8	-	-	TRBJ1-2
TGCAGTGCGCAACGGAACACTGAAGCTTTCTTT	CSAQRNTEAFF	TRBV20-1	-	-	TRBJ1-1
TGTGCCAGCAGCTCCACCGGGTCCAACTATGGCTACACCTTC	CASSSTGSNYGYTF	TRBV7-9	-	-	TRBJ1-2
TGTGCCTGGAGCGCAAACACCATGAACACTGAAGCTTTCTTT	CAWSANTMNTEAFF	TRBV30	-	-	TRBJ1-1
TGTGCCAGCACCGCATATACTAGTTCCGAGCAGTACTTC	CASTAYTSSEQYF	TRBV28	once	-	TRBJ2-7
TGCGCCAGCAGCCCACAGGGAGGCTATGGCTACACCTTC	CASSPQGGYGYTF	TRBV10-1	-	-	TRBJ1-2
TGTGCCAGCAGTTACTCGAAAGCCCTCTCTGGAAACACCATATATTTT	CASSYSKALSGNTIYF	TRBV6-6	-	-	TRBJ1-3
TGCGCCAGCAGTGAAGGGGGCGTTGGGGCCAATGAGCAGTTCTTC	CASSEGGVGANEQFF	TRBV10-1	-	TRBD1	TRBJ2-1
TGTGCCAGCAGTTTTCGGGGGGGACACCTTGGAGAGACCCAGTACTTC	CASSFRGGHLGETQYF	TRBV28	few	TRBD2	TRBJ2-5
TGTGCCAGCAGTTTTAGCAGGGACACTGAAGCTTTCTTT	CASSFSRDTEAFF	TRBV6-5	-	-	TRBJ1-1
TGTGCCAGCAGCCCGAGTGCCCTCTCCTACGAGCAGTACTTC	CASSPSALSYEQYF	TRBV7-9	once	-	TRBJ2-7
TGTGCCAGCAGCTTGGTAGCGGAGGAAAAACTGTTTTTT	CASSLVAEEKLFF	TRBV5-5	-	-	TRBJ1-4
TGTGCCATCAGAGAGAGGATTGAAGTGACCCAGTACTTC	CAIRERIEVTQYF	TRBV10-3	-	-	TRBJ2-5